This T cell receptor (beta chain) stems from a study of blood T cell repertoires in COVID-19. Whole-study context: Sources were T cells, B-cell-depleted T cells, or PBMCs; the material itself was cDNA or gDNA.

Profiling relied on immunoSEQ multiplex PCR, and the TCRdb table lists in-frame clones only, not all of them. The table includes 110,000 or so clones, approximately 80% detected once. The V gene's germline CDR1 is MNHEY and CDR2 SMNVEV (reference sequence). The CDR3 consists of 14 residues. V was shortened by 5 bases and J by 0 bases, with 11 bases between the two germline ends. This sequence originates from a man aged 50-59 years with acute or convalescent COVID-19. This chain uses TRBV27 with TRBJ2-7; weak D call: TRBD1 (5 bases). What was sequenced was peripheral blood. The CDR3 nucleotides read TGTGCCAGCAGTACGGACACGAGCTCCTACGAGCAGTACTTC. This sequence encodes CASSTDTSSYEQYF.